This T cell receptor beta chain comes out of a study of cytomegalovirus exposure and HLA in healthy donors. The study ran its PCR with 60 Vbeta and 13 Jbeta primers. Produced via immunoSEQ multiplex PCR; TCRdb's table is partial and in-frame only. The top ten clones hold roughly 2% of a sample with about 140,000 clones, 80% of them seen once. The CDR3 covers 16 residues. The germline V gene encodes CDR1 SGHRS and CDR2 YFSETQ. With V trimmed by 3 bases and J by 1 base, 2 bases remained unmatched. The study, taken as a whole, reports: Previously analyzed data showed that most TCR beta V segments were productive at a frequency of about 90% or about 30%.

On this clone: Its antigen is currently unknown.

The sequence came from a man aged 30 to 45 in good health and CMV-seronegative. The chain links TRBV5-1 to TRBJ2-2; 11 bases agree with TRBD2. Source material: PBMCs. This CDR3 reads CASSSGLAENTGELFF. CDR3 in DNA: TGCGCCAGCAGCTCGGGACTAGCGGAGAACACCGGGGAGCTGTTTTTT.